A selection of T cell receptor beta chains follows, all from one sample in a study of CD8 T cells in ankylosing spondylitis. TCRdb fed the 5' RACE reads into MiXCR, producing one record per CDR3 protein. The sample records fewer than 250,000 distinct CDR3 sequences, 30% to 40% being singletons. Sequencing was done on a sample of blood, either unsorted or a sorted T cell fraction (not recorded which). The receptors were gathered from a male donor with ankylosing spondylitis or in good health (not recorded which). Both conserved end residues are part of each CDR3. The D gene is left open where the match is weak. Only part of the rows carry a size: once, few, many, or a class if the clone is expanded.

V gene	CDR3 length	D gene	J gene	clone size	CDR3 DNA	CDR3 protein
TRBV29-1	14	TRBD1	TRBJ2-1	NA	TGCAGCGTTGACAGTCCCGGGACAGGGGTCGAGCAGTTCTTC	CSVDSPGTGVEQFF
TRBV12-3/TRBV12-4	16	TRBD2	TRBJ2-3	NA	TGTGCCAGCAGTTTACCCACTAGCGGGGGGTTAGATACGCAGTATTTT	CASSLPTSGGLDTQYF
TRBV20-1	16	TRBD1	TRBJ1-5	NA	TGCAGTGCTAGAGGACCTGACAGGGGCGGCAATCAGCCCCAGCATTTT	CSARGPDRGGNQPQHF
TRBV12-3/TRBV12-4	13	TRBD1	TRBJ1-2	NA	TGTGCCAGCAGCCCCGGGACAGGAACTGGCTACACCTTC	CASSPGTGTGYTF
TRBV7-2	16	TRBD2	TRBJ2-5	NA	TGTGCCAGCAGCTTAGGGAAGCGGGGGGGGCGAGAGACCCAGTACTTC	CASSLGKRGGRETQYF
TRBV12-3/TRBV12-4	15	NA	TRBJ2-7	few	TGTGCCAGCAGTCTCACGGACGGTAGGCTCGGGGAGCAGTACTTC	CASSLTDGRLGEQYF
TRBV2	12	NA	TRBJ2-3	NA	TGTGCCAGCGAGGGGGGCCCCCATACGCAGTATTTT	CASEGGPHTQYF
TRBV10-3	12	TRBD1	TRBJ2-5	few	TGTGCCATCATAGACAGGGACGTGGCCCAGTACTTC	CAIIDRDVAQYF
TRBV20-1	13	NA	TRBJ1-4	few	TGCAGTGCCGTGTGGGCAGGGAATGAAAAACTGTTTTTT	CSAVWAGNEKLFF
TRBV20-1	16	TRBD1	TRBJ2-7	NA	TGCAGTGCCCCGATCACGGGACAGGGGAGCTCCTACGAGCAGTACTTC	CSAPITGQGSSYEQYF
TRBV6-1	16	NA	TRBJ2-4	once	TGTGCCAGCAGCCCCTCGCGTGGAGGGTTTGGAAACATTCAGTACTTC	CASSPSRGGFGNIQYF
TRBV10-3	15	TRBD1	TRBJ2-5	NA	TGTGCCATCAGTGATGAGGGCCGACAGGGAGAGACCCAGTACTTC	CAISDEGRQGETQYF
TRBV7-2	16	NA	TRBJ1-6	once	TGTGCCAGCAGCTTAGAGGCCAGCGTCTGGACTTCACCCCTCCACTTT	CASSLEASVWTSPLHF
TRBV12-3/TRBV12-4	14	NA	TRBJ2-3	NA	TGTGCCAGCCAGCCGGGACACAGCACAGATACGCAGTATTTT	CASQPGHSTDTQYF
TRBV12-3/TRBV12-4	15	NA	TRBJ1-3	NA	TGTGCCAGCAGTTTCAGACAGGCCTCTGGAAACACCATATATTTT	CASSFRQASGNTIYF
TRBV20-1	14	NA	TRBJ2-7	many	TGCAGTGCTAAACAGGACTACCTACCCTACGAGCAGTACTTC	CSAKQDYLPYEQYF
TRBV7-6	18	NA	TRBJ1-4	NA	TGTGCCAGCAGCTCCCTTCAGGGGCGCATCGGAACTAATGAAAAACTGTTTTTT	CASSSLQGRIGTNEKLFF
TRBV6-1	15	NA	TRBJ2-7	once	TGTGCCAGCAGGAAACTCCCCACGGGGCCAGGCGAGCAGTACTTC	CASRKLPTGPGEQYF
TRBV20-1	15	TRBD2	TRBJ2-7	few	TGCAGTGCTAGAGATTCACTAGCGGGGATATACGAGCAGTACTTC	CSARDSLAGIYEQYF
TRBV9	14	TRBD2	TRBJ2-3	NA	TGTGCCAGCAGCGTAGGTGGGAGCGGGGCCACGCAGTATTTT	CASSVGGSGATQYF
TRBV20-1	17	NA	TRBJ1-4	NA	TGCAGTGCTAGAGCCTATGAAGACAGCGCAACTAATGAAAAACTGTTTTTT	CSARAYEDSATNEKLFF
TRBV20-1	13	NA	TRBJ2-1	few	TGCAGTGCTAGAGACAGAATCTACAATGAGCAGTTCTTC	CSARDRIYNEQFF
TRBV20-1	18	TRBD1	TRBJ2-7	NA	TGCTGTGCTAGAGACCTGAGGTCCTGGACAGGGACGGCCTACGAGCAGTACTTC	CCARDLRSWTGTAYEQYF
TRBV7-6	15	TRBD2	TRBJ2-3	NA	TGTGCCAGCAGCTTATTTGCTAGCGGGGCAGATACGCAGTATTTT	CASSLFASGADTQYF
TRBV5-1	14	NA	TRBJ2-7	NA	TGCGCCAGCAGCTTGGTATCTGACTCCTACGAGCAGTACTTC	CASSLVSDSYEQYF
TRBV6-2/TRBV6-3	16	NA	TRBJ2-1	NA	TGTGCCAGCAGTTACTCAGTTCGGCAGGGGAACAATGAGCAGTTCTTC	CASSYSVRQGNNEQFF
TRBV29-1	13	NA	TRBJ2-2	NA	TGCAGCGTTGTGGGGCCGAACACCGGGGAGCTGTTTTTT	CSVVGPNTGELFF
TRBV12-3/TRBV12-4	13	NA	TRBJ1-5	few	TGTGCCAGCAGTCCGGACAGATATCAGCCCCAGCATTTT	CASSPDRYQPQHF
TRBV6-2/TRBV6-3	16	NA	TRBJ1-1	few	TGTGCCAGCAGTTACTCTTTCTGGGAGGCGGACACTGAAGCTTTCTTT	CASSYSFWEADTEAFF
TRBV20-1	14	TRBD2	TRBJ2-3	NA	TGCAGTGCAAGTCTCAGCGGGGCTGCAGATACGCAGTATTTT	CSASLSGAADTQYF
TRBV9	14	NA	TRBJ1-6	NA	TGTGCCAGCAGCCTGGGTGGCTCCAATTCACCCCTCCACTTT	CASSLGGSNSPLHF
TRBV18	14	NA	TRBJ2-7	NA	TGTGCCAGCTCACCATCAACAGGGTTCTACGAGCAGTACTTC	CASSPSTGFYEQYF
TRBV20-1	12	NA	TRBJ2-7	NA	TGCAGTGCTACCCCCAGCGATAACGAGCAGTACTTC	CSATPSDNEQYF
TRBV11-1	16	TRBD2	TRBJ2-1	NA	TGTGCCAGCAGCTATCAGGGACTAGCCCTAAACAATGAGCAGTTCTTC	CASSYQGLALNNEQFF
TRBV5-1	14	NA	TRBJ2-1	NA	TGCGCCAGCAGCTTGGATCCGTCCTACAATGAGCAGTTCTTC	CASSLDPSYNEQFF
TRBV20-1	14	TRBD1	TRBJ2-7	few	TGCAGTGCCCCCCGGACAGGGCGCTCCTACGAGCAGTACTTC	CSAPRTGRSYEQYF
TRBV20-1	15	TRBD1	TRBJ2-5	NA	TGCAGTGCTAGAGATAGCGACAGGGCTTTGGAGACCCAGTACTTC	CSARDSDRALETQYF